The 27 T cell receptor beta chains given below trace back to one sample, sequenced in a study of T cell responses to AZD1222 COVID-19 vaccine. Some clones are missing from TCRdb's copy, which holds only in-frame ones; the method was immunoSEQ multiplex PCR. The sample carries tens of thousands of clones, roughly nine tenths recorded once. Sequencing used peripheral blood, obtained on day 0 of AZD1222 vaccination. These receptors were taken from an adult in good health.

The chain joins TRBV15 to TRBJ2-7; D unresolved. The germline CDR1 and CDR2 sequences are LNHNV and YYDKDF (reference sequence). There are 16 residues in the CDR3. V was cut by 1 base and J by 9 bases, with 22 bases left in between. The CDR3, as DNA: TGTGCCACCAGCAGAGTAAGAGGCGGCTGGCCTCTTGCGCAGTACTTC. This gives the protein CATSRVRGGWPLAQYF.

This chain uses TRBV10-2 with TRBJ1-2; 10 bases fit TRBD1. V shed 6 bases, J shed 8 bases, and the junction held 6 bases outside the gene matches. The CDR3 contains 13 residues. CDR1 is WSHSY, CDR2 SAAADI, per germline. The CDR3, as DNA: TGCGCCAGCAGGGGGACAGGGGTAAGCGGCTACACCTTC. Translating gives CASRGTGVSGYTF.

The chain couples TRBV27 to TRBJ2-1; 7 nucleotides agree with TRBD2. CDR3 length: 16 amino acids. The germline CDR1 and CDR2 sequences are MNHEY and SMNVEV (reference sequence). J gave up 4 bases and V 6 bases, and 12 bases lay outside the gene matches. In nucleotides, the CDR3 is TGTGCCAGCAGGGGCCCGACTAGCTCGGTTTACAATGAGCAGTTCTTC. It encodes CASRGPTSSVYNEQFF.

This clone was seen more than once but under ten times. The V and J genes are TRBV6-1 and TRBJ1-3; D not certain. Germline V gene sequence: CDR1 MNHNS, CDR2 SASEGT. V lost 1 base to trimming and J lost 0 bases, with 10 bases between them. The CDR3 contains 16 residues. CDR3: CASSEGAEFSGNTIYF. CDR3 coding DNA: TGTGCCAGCAGTGAAGGGGCGGAGTTCTCTGGAAACACCATATATTTT.

Here the CDR3 reads CASSADRANTGELFF. The CDR3 DNA reads TGTGCCAGCAGCGCGGACAGGGCGAACACCGGGGAGCTGTTTTTT. This rearrangement joins TRBV7-2 to TRBJ2-2; the match to TRBD1 covers 8 bases. There are 15 residues in the CDR3. Looked up from germline, CDR1 is SGHTA and CDR2 is FQGNSA. V dropped 5 bases and J dropped 0; count of bases not matched to a gene: 2.

The gene calls are TRBV18 and TRBJ1-2, with D uncertain. The CDR3 consists of 16 residues. Germline values: CDR1 KGHSH, CDR2 LQKENI. V lost 0 bases to trimming and J lost 0 bases, with 11 bases between them. The CDR3 reads CASSPPATPANYGYTF. CDR3 coding DNA: TGTGCCAGCTCACCACCGGCAACCCCAGCTAACTATGGCTACACCTTC.

This chain links TRBV6-6 with TRBJ2-4; 8 bases fit TRBD1. Germline trimming cut 7 bases from V and 5 bases from J; bases unmatched to any gene: 7. In germline, CDR1 is MNHNY, CDR2 SVGAGI (reference sequence). The CDR3 spans 14 residues. The DNA of the CDR3 is TGTGCCAGCACGCGGACAGGGCCCGAAAACATTCAGTACTTC. It encodes CASTRTGPENIQYF.

V usage is TRBV6-5 and J usage is TRBJ2-2, with unresolved D. The V and J ends lost 5 bases and 8 bases respectively, with 15 bases between them. Germline V lookup: CDR1 MNHEY, CDR2 SVGAGI. This CDR3 spans 14 amino acids. CDR3 bases: TGTGCCAGCAGTCCGAGACATAATCTAGGGGAGCTGTTTTTT. This encodes CASSPRHNLGELFF.

V and J are TRBV3-1 (or the pseudogene TRBV3-2) and TRBJ2-1; the D gene is possibly TRBD2 (7 bases). CDR3 size: 15 residues. V was pared by 4 bases and J by 7 bases, with 17 bases between. Germline CDR1 is LGHDT and CDR2 is YNNKEL (reference sequence). CDR3 DNA sequence: TGTGCCAGCAGCCCCCAGGGCGGGGGCAGGAATGAGCAGTTCTTC. Translating it yields CASSPQGGGRNEQFF.

The CDR3 DNA sequence: TGTGCCAGCAGGGGAATTGCCACGGGACTAAGGGAGGACGGGGAGCTGTTTTTT. Translation: CASRGIATGLREDGELFF. The V and J genes are TRBV7-9 and TRBJ2-2; 7 nucleotides match TRBD2. Losses at the gene ends were 6 bases for V and 7 bases for J; bases not matched to a gene: 20. The CDR3 totals 18 residues. The V gene's germline CDR1 is SEHNR and CDR2 FQNEAQ (reference sequence).

This chain uses TRBV27 with TRBJ2-7; a weak D match, TRBD1 (6 bases). The germline gives CDR1 MNHEY, CDR2 SMNVEV (reference sequence). V lost 6 bases, J lost 1 base, and 16 bases lay in between. This CDR3 is 15 amino acids long. The CDR3 nucleotides read TGTGCCAGCAGCCCCAGGCGACAGGTTTCCTACGAGCAGTACTTC. This translates into CASSPRRQVSYEQYF.

This chain uses TRBV5-6 with TRBJ1-6; 7 bases agree with TRBD1. V lost 4 bases, J lost 7 bases, and 11 bases stayed unmatched. This CDR3 spans 16 amino acids. Germline CDR1 is SGHDT and CDR2 is YYEEEE. CDR3 DNA sequence: TGTGCCAGCAGCCCTCTCAGGGGGGGACAGAATTCACCCCTCCACTTT. It codes for CASSPLRGGQNSPLHF.

This sequence joins TRBV5-1 and TRBJ1-3; D ambiguous. The germline gives CDR1 SGHRS, CDR2 YFSETQ. The CDR3 runs 14 residues. Trimming stripped 1 base from V and 1 base from J, with 6 bases between. CDR3 nucleotides: TGCGCCAGCAGCTTGAGTGGTTCTGGAAACACCATATATTTT. Translating it yields CASSLSGSGNTIYF.

The CDR3 sequence is CASSSNPGEPQHF. The CDR3 bases are TGTGCCAGCAGCTCCAACCCAGGGGAACCCCAGCATTTT. The chain combines TRBV7-9 with TRBJ1-5, with D possibly TRBD1 on 6 matching bases. Germline assignment: CDR1 SEHNR and CDR2 FQNEAQ (reference sequence). V was shortened by 4 bases and J by 10 bases, with 14 bases between the two germline ends. The CDR3 contains 13 residues.

V is TRBV27 and J is TRBJ2-7; 9 bases are a match to TRBD2. V shed 3 bases and J 3 bases; nucleotides not matched to a gene: 6. Germline-derived CDR1 and CDR2 are MNHEY and SMNVEV (reference sequence). The CDR3 sequence is 15 residues long. CDR3 sequence (DNA): TGTGCCAGCAGTTTCGTGCGGGAGGGCCTCTACGAGCAGTACTTC. Translation gives CASSFVREGLYEQYF.

The chain combines TRBV7-2 with TRBJ2-4; D gene unclear. CDR3 size: 16 residues. Germline CDR1 reads SGHTA; CDR2 reads FQGNSA. V lost 4 bases and J 9 bases, leaving 22 bases between the germline ends. CDR3: CASSYTATPPKGIQYF. CDR3 DNA: TGTGCCAGCAGCTATACAGCAACGCCGCCGAAGGGCATTCAGTACTTC.

The CDR3 coding sequence is TGTGCCAGCAGCTCCGCTGGAGGGAGGGGGACTGAAGCTTTCTTT. This translates into CASSSAGGRGTEAFF. The chain carries TRBV7-9 and TRBJ1-1; a possible D gene is TRBD1 (6 bases). The V and J ends lost 4 bases and 5 bases respectively, with 17 bases between them. This CDR3 contains 15 residues. The V gene's germline CDR1 is SEHNR and CDR2 FQNEAQ (reference sequence). Based on the CDR3 plus reference TRBV7-9 and TRBJ1-1, the full variable domain is DTGVSQNPRHKITKRGQNVTFRCDPISEHNRLYWYRQTLGQGPEFLTYFQNEAQLEKSRLLSDRFSAERPKGSFSTLEIQRTEQGDSAMYLCASSSAGGRGTEAFFGQGTRLTVV.

V gene TRBV5-6 combines with J gene TRBJ1-1; TRBD1 aligns across 8 bases. V gave up 5 bases and J gave up 4 bases; unmatched junction bases: 4. The CDR3 extends over 13 amino acids. Germline V gene sequence: CDR1 SGHDT, CDR2 YYEEEE. The CDR3 spells CASRQTGGTEAFF. In nucleotides, the CDR3 is TGTGCCAGCAGACAAACAGGGGGCACTGAAGCTTTCTTT.

The J gene is TRBJ1-2, the V gene TRBV6-6; TRBD1 might be the D (5 bases). CDR3 length equals 14 residues. Germline loops: CDR1 MNHNY, CDR2 SVGAGI (reference sequence). DNA for the CDR3: TGTGCGATCCGGTCCGGGACTTTGCCCTATGGCTACACCTTC. Amino acid sequence: CAIRSGTLPYGYTF.

The rearrangement uses TRBV7-2 and TRBJ2-2; 7 bases align to TRBD1. Germline CDR1 is SGHTA and CDR2 is FQGNSA. CDR3 size: 13 residues. The trim removed 10 bases at V and 2 bases at J, leaving 4 bases unmatched. CDR3: CATRDSNTGELFF. Here the CDR3 DNA reads TGTGCCACCCGGGACAGTAACACCGGGGAGCTGTTTTTT.

The gene calls are TRBV4-3 and TRBJ1-1, with TRBD1 identical over 7 bases. This CDR3 contains 13 residues. Trimming removed 6 bases from V and 11 bases from J; junction bases left unmatched: 12. CDR1 LGHNA and CDR2 YSLEER come from the germline V gene. CDR3 in amino acids: CASSKEGARVAFF. CDR3 sequence (DNA): TGCGCCAGCAGTAAAGAGGGGGCGCGTGTGGCTTTCTTT.

The CDR3 DNA reads TGTGCCAGCAGCTTAAGGGGGGGAATCTACAATGAGCAGTTCTTC. Translation gives CASSLRGGIYNEQFF. The chain has TRBV7-3 and TRBJ2-1, with 7 bases lining up with TRBD2. The V gene end was trimmed by 1 base and the J gene end by 3 bases; junction bases not matched to a gene: 3. The CDR3 has 15 residues. Germline V gives CDR1 SGHTA, CDR2 FQGTGA.

The CDR3 sequence: CASSLSGTSARGYGYTF. CDR3 DNA: TGTGCCAGCAGCTTGTCCGGGACCTCTGCTCGGGGCTATGGCTACACCTTC. The V call is TRBV5-4, the J call TRBJ1-2, with a weak D call TRBD1 (5 bases). V gave up 1 base and J gave up 4 bases, with 20 bases separating them. Germline V gene sequence: CDR1 SGHNT, CDR2 YYREEE (reference sequence). CDR3 length: 17 amino acids.

The V gene is TRBV19, the J gene TRBJ2-1; weak D call: TRBD2 (5 bases). This CDR3 comprises 13 residues. The V end was cut by 5 bases, the J end by 6 bases, with 11 bases between. From germline, CDR1 is LNHDA and CDR2 SQIVND (reference sequence). CDR3 sequence reads: CASSPTRGNEQFF. The CDR3 DNA reads as TGTGCCAGTAGTCCCACTAGAGGCAATGAGCAGTTCTTC.

Here the CDR3 DNA reads TGTGCCAGCAGTTTTTCTCCGTCGGGTGGTGGGGGGGGAGAGACCCAGTACTTC. It encodes CASSFSPSGGGGGETQYF. This chain uses TRBV28 with TRBJ2-5, with TRBD2 identical over 7 bases. CDR1 is MDHEN, CDR2 SYDVKM, per germline. CDR3 size: 18 residues. Unmatched junction bases numbered 17, after V lost 3 bases and J lost 4 bases.

The CDR3 nucleotides are TGTGCCAGCAGATTTAGAGGGACAGGGGGTCGAGAGCAGTACTTC. Amino acids: CASRFRGTGGREQYF. The chain couples TRBV11-2 to TRBJ2-7; TRBD1 aligns across 11 bases. Unmatched junction bases numbered 11, after V lost 6 bases and J lost 7 bases. This CDR3 has 15 amino acids. Germline values: CDR1 SGHAT, CDR2 FQNNGV. The entire variable domain, with the rest obtained from reference TRBV11-2 and TRBJ2-7, is as follows: EAGVAQSPRYKIIEKRQSVAFWCNPISGHATLYWYQQILGQGPKLLIQFQNNGVVDDSQLPKDRFSAERLKGVDSTLKIQPAKLEDSAVYLCASRFRGTGGREQYFGPGTRLTVT.

The V gene is TRBV11-2, the J gene TRBJ2-3, with 12 bases that match TRBD2. The CDR3 spans 16 residues. Germline CDR1 reads SGHAT; CDR2 reads FQNNGV. Unmatched junction bases numbered 5, after V lost 4 bases and J lost 3 bases. CDR3 sequence reads: CASSYSTSGRTDTQYF. Here the CDR3 DNA reads TGTGCCAGCAGCTACTCGACTAGCGGGAGAACAGATACGCAGTATTTT.